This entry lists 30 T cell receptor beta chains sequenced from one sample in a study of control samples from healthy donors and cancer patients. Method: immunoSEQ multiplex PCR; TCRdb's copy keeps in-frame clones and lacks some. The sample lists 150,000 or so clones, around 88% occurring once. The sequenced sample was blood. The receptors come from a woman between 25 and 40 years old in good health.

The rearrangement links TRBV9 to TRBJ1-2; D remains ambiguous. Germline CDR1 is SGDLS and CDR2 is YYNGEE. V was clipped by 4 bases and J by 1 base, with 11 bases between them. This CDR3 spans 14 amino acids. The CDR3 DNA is TGTGCCAGCAGCCGTACGGGCAGTAACTATGGCTACACCTTC. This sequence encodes CASSRTGSNYGYTF.

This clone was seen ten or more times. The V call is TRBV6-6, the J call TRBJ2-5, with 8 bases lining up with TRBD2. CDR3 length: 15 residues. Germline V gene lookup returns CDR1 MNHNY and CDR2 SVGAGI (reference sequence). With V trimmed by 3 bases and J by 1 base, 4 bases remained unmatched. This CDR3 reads CASSYVREGQETQYF. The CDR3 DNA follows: TGTGCCAGCAGTTATGTCCGGGAGGGCCAAGAGACCCAGTACTTC.

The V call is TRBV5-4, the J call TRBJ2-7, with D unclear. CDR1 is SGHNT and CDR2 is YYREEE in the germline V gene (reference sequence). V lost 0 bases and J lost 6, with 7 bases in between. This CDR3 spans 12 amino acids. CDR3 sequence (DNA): TGTGCCAGCAGCTTGGAAGGAACCGAGCAGTACTTC. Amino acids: CASSLEGTEQYF.

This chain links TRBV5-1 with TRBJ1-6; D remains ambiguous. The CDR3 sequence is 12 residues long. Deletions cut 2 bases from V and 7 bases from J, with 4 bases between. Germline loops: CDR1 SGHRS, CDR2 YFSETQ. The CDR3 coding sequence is TGCGCCAGCAGCTTAGAGAATTCACCCCTCCACTTT. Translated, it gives CASSLENSPLHF.

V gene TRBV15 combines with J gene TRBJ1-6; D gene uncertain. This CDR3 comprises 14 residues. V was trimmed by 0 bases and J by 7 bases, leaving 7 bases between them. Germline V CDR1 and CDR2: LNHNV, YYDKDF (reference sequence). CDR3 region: CATSRDPTNSPLHF. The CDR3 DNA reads TGTGCCACCAGCAGAGATCCCACGAATTCACCCCTCCACTTT.

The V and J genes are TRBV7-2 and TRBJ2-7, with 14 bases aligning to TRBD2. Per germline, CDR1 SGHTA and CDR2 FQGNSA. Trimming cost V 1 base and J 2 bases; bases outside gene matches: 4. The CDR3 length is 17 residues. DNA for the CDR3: TGTGCCAGCAGCTTAGTCAGACTAGCGGGAGGGCCCTACGAGCAGTACTTC. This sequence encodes CASSLVRLAGGPYEQYF.

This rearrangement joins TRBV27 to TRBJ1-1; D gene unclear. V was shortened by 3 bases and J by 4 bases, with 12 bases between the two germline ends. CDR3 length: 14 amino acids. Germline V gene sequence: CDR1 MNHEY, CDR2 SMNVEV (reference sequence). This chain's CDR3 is CASSFAGVSTEAFF. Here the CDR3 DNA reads TGTGCCAGCAGTTTCGCGGGAGTTTCCACTGAAGCTTTCTTT.

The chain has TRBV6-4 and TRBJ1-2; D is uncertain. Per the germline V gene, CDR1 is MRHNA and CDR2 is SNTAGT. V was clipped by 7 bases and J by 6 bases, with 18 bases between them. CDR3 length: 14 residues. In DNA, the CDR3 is TGTGCCAGCATCCCGGGTCGGTACAATGATGGCTACACCTTC. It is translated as CASIPGRYNDGYTF.

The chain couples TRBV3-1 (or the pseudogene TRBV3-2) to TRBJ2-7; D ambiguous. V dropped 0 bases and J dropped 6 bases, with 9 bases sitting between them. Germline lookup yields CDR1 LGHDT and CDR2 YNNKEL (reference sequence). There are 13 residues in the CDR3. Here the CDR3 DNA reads TGTGCCAGCAGCCAAGAGGCGCGATCCGAGCAGTACTTC. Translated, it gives CASSQEARSEQYF.

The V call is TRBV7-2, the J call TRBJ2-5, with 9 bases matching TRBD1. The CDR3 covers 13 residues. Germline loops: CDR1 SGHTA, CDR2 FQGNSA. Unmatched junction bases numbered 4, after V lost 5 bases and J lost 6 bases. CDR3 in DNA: TGTGCCAGCAGCCTGGACAGGGGCAAGACCCAGTACTTC. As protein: CASSLDRGKTQYF. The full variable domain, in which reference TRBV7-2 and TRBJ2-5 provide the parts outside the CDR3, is GAGVSQSPSNKVTEKGKDVELRCDPISGHTALYWYRQSLGQGLEFLIYFQGNSAPDKSGLPSDRFSAERTGGSVSTLTIQRTQQEDSAVYLCASSLDRGKTQYFGPGTRLLVL.

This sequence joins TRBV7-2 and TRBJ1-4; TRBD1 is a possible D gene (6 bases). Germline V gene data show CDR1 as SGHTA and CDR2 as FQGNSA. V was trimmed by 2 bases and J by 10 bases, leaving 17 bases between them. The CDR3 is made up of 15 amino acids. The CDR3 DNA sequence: TGTGCCAGCAGCTTAAGGGGGGGCACCGGAGGAAAACTGTTTTTT. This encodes CASSLRGGTGGKLFF. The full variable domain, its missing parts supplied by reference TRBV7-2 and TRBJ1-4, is GAGVSQSPSNKVTEKGKDVELRCDPISGHTALYWYRQSLGQGLEFLIYFQGNSAPDKSGLPSDRFSAERTGGSVSTLTIQRTQQEDSAVYLCASSLRGGTGGKLFFGSGTQLSVL.

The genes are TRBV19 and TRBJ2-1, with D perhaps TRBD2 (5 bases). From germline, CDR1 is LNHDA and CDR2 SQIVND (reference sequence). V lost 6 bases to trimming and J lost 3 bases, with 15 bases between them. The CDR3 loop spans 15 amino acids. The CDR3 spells CASSNGNLYYNEQFF. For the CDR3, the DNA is TGTGCCAGTAGCAACGGGAACCTCTACTACAATGAGCAGTTCTTC.

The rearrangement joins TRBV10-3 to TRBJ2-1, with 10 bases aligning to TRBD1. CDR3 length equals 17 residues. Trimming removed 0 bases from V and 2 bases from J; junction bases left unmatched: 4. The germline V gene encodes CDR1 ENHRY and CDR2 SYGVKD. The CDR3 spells CAISESRDRGAYNEQFF. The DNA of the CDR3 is TGTGCCATCAGTGAGTCGCGGGACAGGGGAGCCTACAATGAGCAGTTCTTC.

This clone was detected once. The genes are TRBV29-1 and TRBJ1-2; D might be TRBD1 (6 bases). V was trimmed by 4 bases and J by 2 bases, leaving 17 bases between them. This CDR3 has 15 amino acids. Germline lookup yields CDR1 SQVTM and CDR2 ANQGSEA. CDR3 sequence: CSVVQRGGQNYGYTF. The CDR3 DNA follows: TGCAGCGTTGTTCAGAGGGGGGGCCAAAACTATGGCTACACCTTC.

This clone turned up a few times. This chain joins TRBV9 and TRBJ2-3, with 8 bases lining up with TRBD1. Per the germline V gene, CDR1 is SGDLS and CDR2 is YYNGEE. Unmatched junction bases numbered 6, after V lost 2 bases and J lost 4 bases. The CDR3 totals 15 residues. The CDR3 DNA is TGTGCCAGCAGCGTGAGGACAGGGCGCGCAGATACGCAGTATTTT. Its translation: CASSVRTGRADTQYF. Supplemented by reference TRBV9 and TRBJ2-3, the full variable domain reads DSGVTQTPKHLITATGQRVTLRCSPRSGDLSVYWYQQSLDQGLQFLIQYYNGEERAKGNILERFSAQQFPDLHSELNLSSLELGDSALYFCASSVRTGRADTQYFGPGTRLTVL.

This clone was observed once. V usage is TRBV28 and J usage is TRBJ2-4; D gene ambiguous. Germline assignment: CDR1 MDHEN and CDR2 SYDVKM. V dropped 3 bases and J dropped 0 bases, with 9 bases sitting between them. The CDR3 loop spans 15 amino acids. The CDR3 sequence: CASSLSALAKNIQYF. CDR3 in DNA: TGTGCCAGCAGTTTGAGCGCGCTAGCCAAAAACATTCAGTACTTC.

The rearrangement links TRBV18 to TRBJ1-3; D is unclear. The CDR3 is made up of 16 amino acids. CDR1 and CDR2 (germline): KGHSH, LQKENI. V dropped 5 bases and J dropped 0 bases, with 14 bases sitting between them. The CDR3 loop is CASSIFPDTSGNTIYF. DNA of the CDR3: TGTGCCAGCTCAATCTTCCCAGACACCTCTGGAAACACCATATATTTT.

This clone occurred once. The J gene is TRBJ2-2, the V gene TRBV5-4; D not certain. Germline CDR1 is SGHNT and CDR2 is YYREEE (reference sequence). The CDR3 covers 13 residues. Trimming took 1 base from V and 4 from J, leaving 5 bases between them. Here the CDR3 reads CASSLPGTGELFF. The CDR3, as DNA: TGTGCCAGCAGCTTGCCGGGCACCGGGGAGCTGTTTTTT.

The CDR3 DNA reads as TGTGCCAGTACGCTAACAGGGGACCACTTTACCTTTAATATGAACACTGAAGCTTTCTTT. Encoded protein: CASTLTGDHFTFNMNTEAFF. J is TRBJ1-1 and V is TRBV19; the match to TRBD1 covers 7 bases. The CDR3 runs to 20 residues. J gave up 0 bases and V 7 bases, and 23 bases lay outside the gene matches. CDR1 and CDR2 (germline): LNHDA, SQIVND (reference sequence).

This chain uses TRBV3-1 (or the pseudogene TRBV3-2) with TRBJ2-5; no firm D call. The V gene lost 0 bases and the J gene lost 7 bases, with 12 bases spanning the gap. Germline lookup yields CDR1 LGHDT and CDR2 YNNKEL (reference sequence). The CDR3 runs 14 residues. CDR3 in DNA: TGTGCCAGCAGCCAAGATATCACGGAAGGGACCCAGTACTTC. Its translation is CASSQDITEGTQYF.

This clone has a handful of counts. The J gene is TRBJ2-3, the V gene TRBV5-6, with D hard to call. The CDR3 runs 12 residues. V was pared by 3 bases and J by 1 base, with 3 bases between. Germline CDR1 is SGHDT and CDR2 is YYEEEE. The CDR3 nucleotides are TGTGCCAGCAGCTGGGGCACAGATACGCAGTATTTT. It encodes CASSWGTDTQYF. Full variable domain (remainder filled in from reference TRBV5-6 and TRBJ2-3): DAGVTQSPTHLIKTRGQQVTLRCSPKSGHDTVSWYQQALGQGPQFIFQYYEEEERQRGNFPDRFSGHQFPNYSSELNVNALLLGDSALYLCASSWGTDTQYFGPGTRLTVL.

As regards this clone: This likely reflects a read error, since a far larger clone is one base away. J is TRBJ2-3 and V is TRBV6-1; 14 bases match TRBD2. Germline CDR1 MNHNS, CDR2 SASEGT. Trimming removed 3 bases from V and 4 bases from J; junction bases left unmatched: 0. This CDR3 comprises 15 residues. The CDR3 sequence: CASSETSGGADTQYF. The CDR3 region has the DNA TGTGCCAGCAGTGAGACTAGCGGGGGGGCAGATACGCAGTATTTT.

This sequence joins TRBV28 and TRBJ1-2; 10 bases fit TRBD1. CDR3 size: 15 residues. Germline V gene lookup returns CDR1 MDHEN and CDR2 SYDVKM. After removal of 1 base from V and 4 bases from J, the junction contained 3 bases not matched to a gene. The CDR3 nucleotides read TGTGCCAGCAGTTTATCAGGGACAGGGGTCTATGGCTACACCTTC. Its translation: CASSLSGTGVYGYTF.

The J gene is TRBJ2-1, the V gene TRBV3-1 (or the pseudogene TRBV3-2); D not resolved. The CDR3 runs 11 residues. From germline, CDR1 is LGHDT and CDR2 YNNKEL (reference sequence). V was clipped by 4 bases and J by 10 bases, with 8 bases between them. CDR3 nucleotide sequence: TGTGCCAGCAGCCTAGTTAGCGAGCAGTTCTTC. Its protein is CASSLVSEQFF.

CDR3 region: CASSSSPGQSYEQYF. As DNA, the CDR3 is TGCGCCAGCAGCTCCAGTCCGGGACAAAGCTACGAGCAGTACTTC. The J gene is TRBJ2-7, the V gene TRBV5-1; weak D call: TRBD1 (6 bases). The V end lost 3 bases, the J end lost 3 bases, and 16 bases lay between the germline ends. Germline CDR1 SGHRS, CDR2 YFSETQ. The CDR3 consists of 15 residues.

This CDR3 is CASSSSGVIYEQYF. The CDR3 nucleotides read TGTGCCAGCAGTTCGTCAGGGGTGATCTACGAGCAGTACTTC. The V call is TRBV2, the J call TRBJ2-7; perhaps TRBD1 as D (6 bases). CDR1 and CDR2 (germline): SNHLY, FYNNEI. The length of the CDR3 is 14 residues. The V gene lost 5 bases and the J gene lost 3 bases, with 14 bases spanning the gap.

The CDR3 DNA reads as TGCGCCACCCGAATTTCCGGGGCCAATGAAGCTTTCTTT. Translating gives CATRISGANEAFF. V and J are TRBV5-1 and TRBJ1-1, with D possibly being TRBD1 (5 bases). The V gene's germline CDR1 is SGHRS and CDR2 YFSETQ. This CDR3 region has 13 residues. Trimming cost V 9 bases and J 7 bases, with 19 bases left between them.

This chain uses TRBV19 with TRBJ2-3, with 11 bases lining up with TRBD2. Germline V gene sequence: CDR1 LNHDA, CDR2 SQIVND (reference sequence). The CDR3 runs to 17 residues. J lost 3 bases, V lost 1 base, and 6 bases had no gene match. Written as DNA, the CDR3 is TGTGCCAGTAGTATAGTCCCCCTAGCGGGGGGAACAGATACGCAGTATTTT. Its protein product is CASSIVPLAGGTDTQYF.

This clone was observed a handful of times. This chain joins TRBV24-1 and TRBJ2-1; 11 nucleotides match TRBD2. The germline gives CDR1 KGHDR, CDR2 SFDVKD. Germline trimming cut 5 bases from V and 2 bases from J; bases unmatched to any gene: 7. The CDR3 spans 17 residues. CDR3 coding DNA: TGTGCCACCAGTGGCTCACTAGCGGGGGATGCCTACAATGAGCAGTTCTTC. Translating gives CATSGSLAGDAYNEQFF.

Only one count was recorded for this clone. CDR3 coding DNA: TGTGCCAGCAGCCAGGACGGGGCCTCCTACAGGGAGCAGTTCTTC. Protein product: CASSQDGASYREQFF. The chain employs TRBV7-9 and TRBJ2-1, with D perhaps assigned TRBD1 or TRBD2 (5 bases each). V was shortened by 5 bases and J by 10 bases, with 21 bases between the two germline ends. CDR1 SEHNR and CDR2 FQNEAQ come from the germline V gene (reference sequence). The length of the CDR3 is 15 residues.